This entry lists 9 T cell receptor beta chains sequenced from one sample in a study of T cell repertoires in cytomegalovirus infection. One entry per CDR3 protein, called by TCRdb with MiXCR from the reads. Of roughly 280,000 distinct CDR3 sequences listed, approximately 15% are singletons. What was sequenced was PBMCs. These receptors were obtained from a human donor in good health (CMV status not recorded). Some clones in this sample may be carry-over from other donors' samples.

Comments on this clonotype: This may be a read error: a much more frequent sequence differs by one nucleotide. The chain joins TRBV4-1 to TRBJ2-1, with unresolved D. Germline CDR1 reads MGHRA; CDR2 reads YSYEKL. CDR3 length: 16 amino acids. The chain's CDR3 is CASGQIMADPYNEQFF. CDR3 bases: TGCGCCAGCGGCCAAATCATGGCGGACCCATACAATGAGCAGTTCTTC.

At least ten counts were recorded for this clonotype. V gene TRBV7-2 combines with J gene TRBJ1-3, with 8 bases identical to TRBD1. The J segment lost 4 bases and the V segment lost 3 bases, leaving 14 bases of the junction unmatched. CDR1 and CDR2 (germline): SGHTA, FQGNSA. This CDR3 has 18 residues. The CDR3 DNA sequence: TGTGCCAGCAGCTTCACCCGGACAGGGCGGGTAGAAGGAAACACCATATATTTT. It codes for CASSFTRTGRVEGNTIYF.

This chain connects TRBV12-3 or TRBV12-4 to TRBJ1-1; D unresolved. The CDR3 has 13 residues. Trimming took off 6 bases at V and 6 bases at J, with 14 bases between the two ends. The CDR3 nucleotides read TGTGCCAGCAGGATCAGGCCGCCCGCTGAAGCTTTCTTT. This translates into CASRIRPPAEAFF.

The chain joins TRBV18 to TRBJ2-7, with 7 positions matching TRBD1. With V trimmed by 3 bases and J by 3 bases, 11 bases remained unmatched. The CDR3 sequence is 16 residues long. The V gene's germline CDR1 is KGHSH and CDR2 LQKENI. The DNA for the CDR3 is TGTGCCAGCTCACCCCTCTTTGGGACAGCCCACTACGAGCAGTACTTC. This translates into CASSPLFGTAHYEQYF.

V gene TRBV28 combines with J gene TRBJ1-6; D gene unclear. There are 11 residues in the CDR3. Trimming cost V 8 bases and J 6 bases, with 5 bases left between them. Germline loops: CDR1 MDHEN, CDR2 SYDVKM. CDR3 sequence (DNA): TGTGCCAGCGGCCTTAATTCACCCCTCCACTTT. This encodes CASGLNSPLHF.

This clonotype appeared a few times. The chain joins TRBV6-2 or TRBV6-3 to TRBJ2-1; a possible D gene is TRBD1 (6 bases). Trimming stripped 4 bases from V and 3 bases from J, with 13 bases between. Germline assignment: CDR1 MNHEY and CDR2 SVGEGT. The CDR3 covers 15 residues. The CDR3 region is CASSSSGQNYNEQFF. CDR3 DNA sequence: TGTGCCAGCAGTTCGTCGGGACAAAACTACAATGAGCAGTTCTTC.

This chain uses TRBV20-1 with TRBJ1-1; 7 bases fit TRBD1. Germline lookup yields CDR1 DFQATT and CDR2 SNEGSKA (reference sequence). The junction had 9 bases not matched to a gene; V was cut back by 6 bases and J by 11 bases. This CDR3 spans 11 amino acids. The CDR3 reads CSAGRGRGAFF. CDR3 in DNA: TGCAGTGCGGGAAGGGGGCGCGGGGCTTTCTTT.

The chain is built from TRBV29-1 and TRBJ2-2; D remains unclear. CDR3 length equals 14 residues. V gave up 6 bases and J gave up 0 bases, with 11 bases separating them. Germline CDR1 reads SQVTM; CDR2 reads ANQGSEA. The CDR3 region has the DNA TGCAGCGTCAACGAGGTGGCGAACACCGGGGAGCTGTTTTTT. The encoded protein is CSVNEVANTGELFF.

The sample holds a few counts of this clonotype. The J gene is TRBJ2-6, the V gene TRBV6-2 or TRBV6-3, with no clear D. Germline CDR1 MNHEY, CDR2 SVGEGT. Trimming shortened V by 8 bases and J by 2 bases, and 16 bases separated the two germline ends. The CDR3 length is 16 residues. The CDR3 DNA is TGTGCCAGCCAAAGGGTCGAAGTGACTGGGGCCAACGTCCTGACTTTC. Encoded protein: CASQRVEVTGANVLTF.